This TCR beta chain came from a study of T cells after yellow fever vaccination. The wider study: It was SMART-Seq v4 Ultra Low Input that prepared the fractions with low cell numbers. General study results and limits: Abundant clonotypes from the bulk population could contaminate FACS-sorted repertoires. A large majority of primary-vaccination clones showed up again after the booster (approximately 95% CD4, around 90% CD8). Although most clonotypes did not, a small share appeared in both CD4 and CD8 compartments.

The V and J ends lost 0 bases and 5 bases respectively, with 9 bases between them. Germline V gives CDR1 SGHDT, CDR2 YYEEEE. This CDR3 comprises 14 residues. A note on this clonotype: Antigen: not known.

One entry per CDR3 protein, called by TCRdb with MiXCR from the 5' RACE reads. The sample lists hundreds of thousands of distinct CDR3 sequences, 9% to 15% occurring once. This TCR was sampled from a man aged 25-40 years who received the YFV17D yellow fever vaccine. The chain carries TRBV5-6 and TRBJ1-5; no definite D call. The specimen comprised PBMCs, sampled on the day of the yellow fever booster vaccination. The CDR3 DNA reads TGTGCCAGCAGCTTGGCAGGATCGCATCAGCCCCAGCATTTT. Its translation: CASSLAGSHQPQHF.